The rows below give T cell receptor beta chains drawn from one sample of a study of OX40 agonist ivuxolimab in advanced cancers. Some clones are missing from TCRdb's copy, which holds only in-frame ones; the method was immunoSEQ multiplex PCR. The sample carries about 70,000 clones, roughly 88% recorded once. The sample in question was CD4+ or CD8+ T cells sorted from blood, obtained in a trial of the OX40 agonist ivuxolimab. The receptors shown here come from an adult with an advanced solid tumor such as melanoma, head and neck, liver or kidney cancer. Each CDR3 is given without its conserved first and last residue. The order of the fields is CDR3 protein, clone size, V gene. The size entry is marked missing in some rows and otherwise reads once, few, many or a size class.

CDR3: ASSSSGLSYNEQF
size: once
V: TRBV11-2

CDR3: ASSPGGRLGDGYT
size: -
V: TRBV18

CDR3: ASRPRLAGAGDTQY
size: -
V: TRBV7-2

CDR3: ASSQTANTGELF
size: -
V: TRBV7-6

CDR3: AIPTGVFGGYT
size: -
V: TRBV6-6

CDR3: ASSFGQGNTIY
size: -
V: TRBV6-6

CDR3: ASSEGPTYGYT
size: -
V: TRBV6-6

CDR3: ASSQDNGAGYNQPQH
size: -
V: TRBV4-3

CDR3: ASSFRDAETQY
size: -
V: TRBV7-9

CDR3: ASSDLTGIRRQF
size: -
V: TRBV10-1

CDR3: ASSPLAGLQDEQF
size: -
V: TRBV18

CDR3: ASSQVLGLAVNEQF
size: -
V: TRBV4-2

CDR3: ASSLGQPQETQY
size: -
V: TRBV5-1

CDR3: ASSPGLAGGFYEQY
size: once
V: TRBV7-2

CDR3: ASSLRLAEYEQY
size: -
V: TRBV11-2

CDR3: ASSLAQGAGTEAF
size: -
V: TRBV5-1

CDR3: AISVKGRQGYSYEQY
size: -
V: TRBV10-3

CDR3: ASSLRGILSYEQY
size: -
V: TRBV7-2

CDR3: AISGGAVSSTDTQY
size: -
V: TRBV10-3

CDR3: ASSFSYPFEQY
size: -
V: TRBV5-6

CDR3: ASSFSIYNEQF
size: -
V: TRBV27

CDR3: ASSLSGSPPTDTQY
size: -
V: TRBV7-8

CDR3: ASSQDPGSGGSSYNEQF
size: -
V: TRBV4-2